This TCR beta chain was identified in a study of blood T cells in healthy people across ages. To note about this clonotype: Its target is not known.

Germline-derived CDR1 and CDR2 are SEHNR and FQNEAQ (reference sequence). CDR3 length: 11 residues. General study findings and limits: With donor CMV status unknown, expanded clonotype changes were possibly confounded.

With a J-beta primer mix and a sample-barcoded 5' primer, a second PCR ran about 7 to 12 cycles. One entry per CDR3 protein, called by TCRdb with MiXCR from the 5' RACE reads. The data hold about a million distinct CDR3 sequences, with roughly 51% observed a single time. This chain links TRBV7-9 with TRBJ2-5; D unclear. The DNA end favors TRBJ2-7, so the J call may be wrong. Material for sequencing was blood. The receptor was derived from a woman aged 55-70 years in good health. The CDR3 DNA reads TGTGCCAGCAGCACCCATAACGAGCAGTACTTC. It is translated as CASSTHNEQYF.